This T cell receptor (beta chain) was identified in a study of naive and memory T cell subsets. As concerns this clonotype: Its target is unknown.

An equimolar mix of two oligonucleotides served as the beta constant-region primer for TRBC1 and TRBC2. Four rounds of PCR amplified the ligated cDNA using nested alpha and beta constant-region primers plus SP2. MiXCR was run by TCRdb on the UMI-ligation and nested PCR reads, yielding one entry per CDR3 protein. The sample consists of around 140,000 distinct CDR3 sequences, approximately 18% of them appearing once. Study observations and caveats: Possibly reflecting memory cells re-expressing CD45RA, a few larger clonotypes occurred in naive repertoires, especially CD8. Findings for naive and memory subsets could not be checked against ground truth.

CDR3 length: 17 amino acids. V lost 4 bases and J lost 0, with 18 bases in between. The germline V gene encodes CDR1 SGHDT and CDR2 YYEEEE. The sequence derives from a human donor in good health. The chain joins TRBV5-6 to TRBJ2-3; D possibly corresponds to TRBD1 (5 bases). The sequenced sample consisted of naive CD8+ T cells from blood. The CDR3 DNA sequence: TGTGCCAGCAGCAAGCAGACAGAAAGTTCGAGCACAGATACGCAGTATTTT. This sequence encodes CASSKQTESSSTDTQYF.